This record covers a single T cell receptor beta chain. This entry is derived from a study of glioma-infiltrating T cells after dendritic cell vaccination. Overall study context: Patients had newly diagnosed or recurrent glioblastoma and received dendritic cell vaccines.

TCRdb's copy holds only in-frame clones and misses some; the assay was immunoSEQ multiplex PCR. The sample records fewer than 110,000 clones, around 81% being singletons. V was clipped by 6 bases and J by 1 base, with 9 bases between them. Germline CDR1 reads MRHNA; CDR2 reads SNTAGT. The CDR3 totals 13 residues. PBMC sampling occurred before vaccination, two weeks after the third dose, and at progression. The sequencing used blood, collected before dendritic cell vaccination. V is TRBV6-4 and J is TRBJ1-1; D remains unclear. The clonotype comes from a human donor with glioblastoma. Written as DNA, the CDR3 is TGTGCCAGCAGCCGGACTACGAACACTGAAGCTTTCTTT. Protein product: CASSRTTNTEAFF.